This T cell receptor (beta chain) was recorded in a study of T cell responses to AZD1222 COVID-19 vaccine. Study-wide findings and caveats: Vaccine-related CD4 TCRs covered spike, predominating at 160-218 and 743-854. Most donors were white British and more were female, and clonal diversity was possibly underestimated. Among those given AZD1222, only five or six were seropositive at baseline. Reportedly, nearly half of unique spike TCRs recognized epitopes outside B.1.351/B.1.1.7 mutations.

As regards this clone: Its antigen remains unidentified.

The V end was cut by 2 bases, the J end by 4 bases, with 6 bases between. This CDR3 is built from 13 residues. Per germline, CDR1 MNHEY and CDR2 SMNVEV (reference sequence). Profiled with immunoSEQ multiplex PCR; TCRdb holds only in-frame clones, not every one. This table holds about 200,000 clones, roughly 92% found once. The sequences come from peripheral blood, collected 28 days after the second dose of the MenACWY control vaccine. This clonotype originated in an adult who received the MenACWY meningococcal vaccine as a control. The chain links TRBV27 to TRBJ2-1; D uncertain. The CDR3 spells CASSLAPYNEQFF. CDR3 bases: TGTGCCAGCAGTTTAGCCCCGTACAATGAGCAGTTCTTC.